This T cell receptor beta chain was observed in a study of T-cell reconstitution after alpha-beta-depleted transplantation in children. The CDR3 is 15 residues long. Germline-derived CDR1 and CDR2 are SGHVS and FQNEAQ. J gave up 3 bases and V 1 base, and 5 bases lay outside the gene matches. Overall study results and limits: Counts and diversity of T cells one year after transplant came mostly from newly produced T cells. At around two months after transplant, the alpha-beta T cells were reportedly derived from several hundred expanded clones that came from non-depleted graft cells. The study traced high day-60 TCRbeta diversity in some patients to surviving recipient T cells and thymic progenitors.

During its preparation, the TCRbeta library received unique molecular identifiers. TCRdb re-called the PCR reads through MiXCR, storing one row per CDR3 protein. The table shows 250,000 to 400,000 distinct CDR3 sequences, with over 20% occurring only once. A remark on this clonotype: Its antigen is not identified.

The chain links TRBV7-8 to TRBJ2-7; 8 bases line up with TRBD1. The sample here was PBMCs, mostly from graft donor cells, taken 180 days after TCRalphabeta/CD19-depleted stem cell transplant. The origin of this receptor is a male patient younger than 18 who had a stem cell transplant for acute lymphoblastic leukemia, so the T cells may come from the graft donor. DNA for the CDR3: TGTGCCAGCAGCTTAGGTGGGACAGGCCTCTACGAGCAGTACTTC. It is translated as CASSLGGTGLYEQYF.